This T cell receptor beta chain was recovered during a study of shared clonotypes between healthy human individuals. Broader study findings: Among donors, clonotype sharing was expected to be affected by sequencing depth. Researchers sampled only blood; tissue repertoires likely differ. Depth was large, yet rarefaction showed that sorted-subset sequencing was incomplete.

Germline CDR1 reads KGHSH; CDR2 reads LQKENI. The CDR3 has 18 residues. V gave up 1 base and J gave up 5 bases, with 21 bases separating them. In regard to this clone: The antigen remains unidentified.

Repertoires were generated with immunoSEQ multiplex PCR, while TCRdb's copy carries only in-frame clones and drops some. This sample has about 2.4 million clones, with over 85% found just once. This sequence was found in a man between 18 and 29 years old in good health. Some clones in this sample may be carry-over from other donors' samples. Sequencing was carried out using naive CD4+ T cells from PBMCs. Subset indicated: CD45RA+ positively selected. The chain has TRBV18 and TRBJ2-4; D is perhaps TRBD1 (5 bases). The CDR3 region has the DNA TGTGCCAGCTCACCACTTGGTTCTGGACCAAGGGGTGAAAACATTCAGTACTTC. Translating gives CASSPLGSGPRGENIQYF.